Listed below are T cell receptor beta chains from one sample, sequenced in a study of post-analysis software for immune sequencing data. TCRdb recomputed calls from the PCR reads with MiXCR, one row per CDR3 protein. The table lists fewer than 600,000 distinct CDR3 sequences, around 40% of them singletons. Sample: blood. All receptors derive from a girl between 5 and 17 years old with multiple sclerosis. Both conserved end residues are part of each CDR3. D genes are given only for firm matches. Not all rows give a size; the values are once, few, many and, for expanded clones, a class.

D gene: TRBD2
V gene: TRBV4-1
CDR3 length: 18
J gene: TRBJ2-7
clone size: NA
CDR3 DNA: TGCGCCAGCAGCCAAGATAACCTCCGGGAGGGCAATTTCTACGAGCAGTACTTC
CDR3 protein: CASSQDNLREGNFYEQYF

D gene: NA
V gene: TRBV24-1
CDR3 length: 12
J gene: TRBJ1-2
clone size: NA
CDR3 DNA: TGTGCCACCAGTGACCCTAACTATGGCTACACCTTC
CDR3 protein: CATSDPNYGYTF

D gene: NA
V gene: TRBV20-1
CDR3 length: 15
J gene: TRBJ2-1
clone size: few
CDR3 DNA: TGCAGTGCAAGAGGGGACTGGCTCTCCTACAATGAGCAGTTCTTC
CDR3 protein: CSARGDWLSYNEQFF

D gene: NA
V gene: TRBV24-1
CDR3 length: 12
J gene: TRBJ1-1
clone size: NA
CDR3 DNA: TGTGCCACCACCGACAGAACATCTGAAGCTTTCTTT
CDR3 protein: CATTDRTSEAFF

D gene: TRBD1
V gene: TRBV5-1
CDR3 length: 16
J gene: TRBJ2-4
clone size: NA
CDR3 DNA: TGCGCCAGCAGCTTGGCCAAGACAGGGATCAAAAACATTCAGTACTTC
CDR3 protein: CASSLAKTGIKNIQYF

D gene: TRBD2
V gene: TRBV29-1
CDR3 length: 13
J gene: TRBJ2-3
clone size: NA
CDR3 DNA: TGCAGCGTTGAAACGGGAGGAGTGGATACGCAGTATTTT
CDR3 protein: CSVETGGVDTQYF

D gene: NA
V gene: TRBV3-1
CDR3 length: 14
J gene: TRBJ2-7
clone size: NA
CDR3 DNA: TGTGCCAGCAGCCAAGATCCAGGGAACTACGAGCAGTACTTC
CDR3 protein: CASSQDPGNYEQYF

D gene: NA
V gene: TRBV12-3/TRBV12-4
CDR3 length: 12
J gene: TRBJ2-7
clone size: NA
CDR3 DNA: TGTGCCAGCAGTCCTTACTCCTACGGGCAGTACTTC
CDR3 protein: CASSPYSYGQYF

D gene: TRBD2
V gene: TRBV20-1
CDR3 length: 15
J gene: TRBJ2-5
clone size: few
CDR3 DNA: TGCAGTGCTGTTCGGATGGGACTAGCGGGAGAGACCCAGTACTTC
CDR3 protein: CSAVRMGLAGETQYF

D gene: TRBD2
V gene: TRBV7-2
CDR3 length: 19
J gene: TRBJ2-1
clone size: NA
CDR3 DNA: TGTGCCAGCAGCTTAGCCGGGACTAGGGAAATATACTCCTACAATGAGCAGTTCTTC
CDR3 protein: CASSLAGTREIYSYNEQFF

D gene: NA
V gene: TRBV7-2
CDR3 length: 14
J gene: TRBJ2-6
clone size: NA
CDR3 DNA: TGTGCCAGCAGCTTGGTAGCTGGGGCCAACGTCCTGACTTTC
CDR3 protein: CASSLVAGANVLTF

D gene: NA
V gene: TRBV7-9
CDR3 length: 12
J gene: TRBJ2-1
clone size: few
CDR3 DNA: TGTGCCAGCAGCCCTAGAGGGGTCGAGCAGTTCTTC
CDR3 protein: CASSPRGVEQFF

D gene: TRBD2
V gene: TRBV5-1
CDR3 length: 17
J gene: TRBJ2-3
clone size: NA
CDR3 DNA: TGCGCCAGCAGCCCTTCAGGGCGGGAGGCCATCACGGATACGCAGTATTTT
CDR3 protein: CASSPSGREAITDTQYF

D gene: NA
V gene: TRBV29-1
CDR3 length: 13
J gene: TRBJ1-1
clone size: NA
CDR3 DNA: TGCAGCGTTGAAGGAGGGGAGAACACTGAAGCTTTCTTT
CDR3 protein: CSVEGGENTEAFF

D gene: NA
V gene: TRBV6-6
CDR3 length: 13
J gene: TRBJ1-5
clone size: NA
CDR3 DNA: TGTGCCAGCATGGCAGGGAACAATCAGCCCCAGCATTTT
CDR3 protein: CASMAGNNQPQHF

D gene: TRBD2
V gene: TRBV28
CDR3 length: 17
J gene: TRBJ2-1
clone size: NA
CDR3 DNA: TGTGCCAGCAGTTCGTTACGACTAGCGGCCTCCTACAATGAGCAGTTCTTC
CDR3 protein: CASSSLRLAASYNEQFF

D gene: NA
V gene: TRBV27
CDR3 length: 14
J gene: TRBJ2-5
clone size: NA
CDR3 DNA: TGTGCCAGCAGTTTATTAGGGATCCAAGAGACCCAGTACTTC
CDR3 protein: CASSLLGIQETQYF

D gene: TRBD2
V gene: TRBV27
CDR3 length: 16
J gene: TRBJ2-1
clone size: NA
CDR3 DNA: TGTGCCAGCAGTACCGTAGCGGGCCGGACGCACAATGAGCAGTTCTTC
CDR3 protein: CASSTVAGRTHNEQFF

D gene: NA
V gene: TRBV11-2
CDR3 length: 14
J gene: TRBJ2-1
clone size: few
CDR3 DNA: TGTGCCAGCAGCTTAAACCCAGCCTACAATGAGCAGTTCTTC
CDR3 protein: CASSLNPAYNEQFF